This TCR beta chain was found in a study of graft-versus-host responses after intestinal transplantation. At the level of the study: Tacrolimus and steroids were given for around three years to all recipients after anti-thymocyte globulin induction.

The germline V gene encodes CDR1 LNHNV and CDR2 YYDKDF (reference sequence). The V and J ends lost 6 bases and 4 bases, in that order; junction bases with no gene match: 6. The CDR3 runs to 13 residues. Produced via immunoSEQ multiplex PCR; TCRdb's table is partial and in-frame only. Of about 120,000 clones listed, more than 90% are singletons. On this clone: What it binds is unknown.

Overall study results and limits: Circulating GvH clones peaking coincided with falling HvG clones soon after transplant.

The V call is TRBV15, the J call TRBJ2-7; 7 bases fit TRBD2. This clonotype was sampled from a human donor who was the organ donor for an intestinal transplant. The material was unstimulated CD4+ T cells sorted from spleen or lymph node cells, obtained before transplant. The CDR3 nucleotides are TGTGCCACCAGGGAGACTAGCACTTACGAGCAGTACTTC. Protein product: CATRETSTYEQYF.